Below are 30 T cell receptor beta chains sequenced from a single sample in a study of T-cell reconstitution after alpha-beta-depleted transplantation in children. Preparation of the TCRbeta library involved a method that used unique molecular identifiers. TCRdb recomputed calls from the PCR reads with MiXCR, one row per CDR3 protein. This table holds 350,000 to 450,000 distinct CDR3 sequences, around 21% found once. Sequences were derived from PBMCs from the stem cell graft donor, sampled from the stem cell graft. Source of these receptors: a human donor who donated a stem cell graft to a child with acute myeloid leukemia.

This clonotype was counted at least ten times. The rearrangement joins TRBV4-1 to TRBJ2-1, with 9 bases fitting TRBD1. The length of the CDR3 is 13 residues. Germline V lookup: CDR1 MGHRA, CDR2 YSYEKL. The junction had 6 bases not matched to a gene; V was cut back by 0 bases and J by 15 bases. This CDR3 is CASSQDGTGSTFF. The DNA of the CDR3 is TGCGCCAGCAGCCAAGATGGGACAGGGTCTACGTTCTTC.

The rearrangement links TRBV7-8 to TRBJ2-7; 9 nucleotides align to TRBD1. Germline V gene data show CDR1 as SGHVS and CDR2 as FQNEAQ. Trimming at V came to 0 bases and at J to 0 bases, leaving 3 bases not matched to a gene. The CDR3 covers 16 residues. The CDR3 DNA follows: TGTGCCAGCAGCTTAGCCGTGGGACAGGGCTCCTACGAGCAGTACTTC. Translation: CASSLAVGQGSYEQYF.

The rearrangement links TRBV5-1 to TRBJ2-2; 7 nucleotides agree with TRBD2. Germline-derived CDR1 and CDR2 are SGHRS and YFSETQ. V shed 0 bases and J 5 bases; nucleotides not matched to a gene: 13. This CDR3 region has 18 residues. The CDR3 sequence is CASSLAAREPTITGELFF. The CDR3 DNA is TGCGCCAGCAGCTTGGCTGCGCGGGAGCCCACAATTACCGGGGAGCTGTTTTTT. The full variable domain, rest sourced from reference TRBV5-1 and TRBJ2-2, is KAGVTQTPRYLIKTRGQQVTLSCSPISGHRSVSWYQQTPGQGLQFLFEYFSETQRNKGNFPGRFSGRQFSNSRSEMNVSTLELGDSALYLCASSLAAREPTITGELFFGEGSRLTVL.

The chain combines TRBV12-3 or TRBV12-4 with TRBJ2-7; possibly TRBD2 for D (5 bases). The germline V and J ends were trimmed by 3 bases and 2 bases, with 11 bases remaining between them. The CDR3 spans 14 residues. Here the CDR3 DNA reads TGTGCCAGCAGTTTTGGAGGAGGAACCTACGAGCAGTACTTC. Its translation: CASSFGGGTYEQYF.

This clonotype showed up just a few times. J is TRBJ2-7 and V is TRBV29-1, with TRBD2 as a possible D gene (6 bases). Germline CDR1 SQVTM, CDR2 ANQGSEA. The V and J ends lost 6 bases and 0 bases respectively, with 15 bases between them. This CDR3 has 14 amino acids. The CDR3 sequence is CSVAGTGSSYEQYF. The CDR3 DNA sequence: TGCAGCGTAGCCGGGACTGGGAGCTCCTACGAGCAGTACTTC.

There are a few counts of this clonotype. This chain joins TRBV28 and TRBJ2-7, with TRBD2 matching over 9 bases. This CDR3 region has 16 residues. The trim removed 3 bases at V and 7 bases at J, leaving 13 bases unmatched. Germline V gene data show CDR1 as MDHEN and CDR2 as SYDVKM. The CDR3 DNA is TGTGCCAGCAGTTTGGGAACTAGCGGGCAACTTCGAGAGCAGTACTTC. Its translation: CASSLGTSGQLREQYF.

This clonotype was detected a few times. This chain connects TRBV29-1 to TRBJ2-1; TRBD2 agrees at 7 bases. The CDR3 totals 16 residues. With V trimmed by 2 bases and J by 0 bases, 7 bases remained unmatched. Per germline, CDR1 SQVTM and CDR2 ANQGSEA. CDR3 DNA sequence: TGCAGCGTTGAATGGCTAGCGGTGGGCTCCTACAATGAGCAGTTCTTC. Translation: CSVEWLAVGSYNEQFF.

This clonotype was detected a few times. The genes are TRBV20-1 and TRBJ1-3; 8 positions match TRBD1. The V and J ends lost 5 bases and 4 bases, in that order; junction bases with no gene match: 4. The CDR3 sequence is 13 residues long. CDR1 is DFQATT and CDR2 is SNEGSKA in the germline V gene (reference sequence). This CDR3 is CSALDRGGNTIYF. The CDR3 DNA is TGCAGTGCTCTCGACAGGGGAGGAAACACCATATATTTT.

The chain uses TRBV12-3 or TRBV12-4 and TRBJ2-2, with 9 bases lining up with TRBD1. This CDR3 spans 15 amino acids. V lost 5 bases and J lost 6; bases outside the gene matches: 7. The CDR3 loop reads CASSPGTGKAGELFF. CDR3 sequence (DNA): TGTGCCAGCAGTCCCGGGACAGGGAAAGCCGGGGAGCTGTTTTTT.

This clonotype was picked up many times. The CDR3 spells CSARDSRVGEETQYF. DNA for the CDR3: TGCAGTGCTAGAGATTCGAGGGTAGGGGAGGAGACCCAGTACTTC. The J gene is TRBJ2-5, the V gene TRBV20-1, with D possibly being TRBD1 or TRBD2 (5 bases each). This CDR3 is built from 15 residues. Deletions cut 0 bases from V and 5 bases from J, with 16 bases between. CDR1 is DFQATT and CDR2 is SNEGSKA in the germline V gene (reference sequence).

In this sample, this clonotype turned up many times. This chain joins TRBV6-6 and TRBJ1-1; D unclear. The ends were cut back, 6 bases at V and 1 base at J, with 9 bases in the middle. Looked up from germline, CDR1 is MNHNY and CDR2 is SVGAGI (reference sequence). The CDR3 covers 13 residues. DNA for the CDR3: TGTGCCAGCAGCCCTCTGAGGAACACTGAAGCTTTCTTT. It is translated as CASSPLRNTEAFF.

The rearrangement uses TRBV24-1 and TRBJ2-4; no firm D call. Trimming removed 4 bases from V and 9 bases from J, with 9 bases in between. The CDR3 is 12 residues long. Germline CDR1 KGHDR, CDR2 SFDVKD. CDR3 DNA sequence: TGTGCCACCAGTGACTACAGTTCCATTCAGTACTTC. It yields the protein CATSDYSSIQYF.

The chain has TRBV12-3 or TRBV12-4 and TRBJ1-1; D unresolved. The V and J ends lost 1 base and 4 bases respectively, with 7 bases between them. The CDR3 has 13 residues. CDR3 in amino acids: CASSLVGPTEAFF. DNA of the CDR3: TGTGCCAGCAGTTTAGTCGGACCCACTGAAGCTTTCTTT.

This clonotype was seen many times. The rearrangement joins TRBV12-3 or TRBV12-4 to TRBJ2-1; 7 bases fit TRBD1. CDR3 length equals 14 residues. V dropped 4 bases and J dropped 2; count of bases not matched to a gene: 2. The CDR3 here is CASSSDRAYNEQFF. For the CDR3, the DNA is TGTGCCAGCAGTTCCGACAGGGCCTACAATGAGCAGTTCTTC.

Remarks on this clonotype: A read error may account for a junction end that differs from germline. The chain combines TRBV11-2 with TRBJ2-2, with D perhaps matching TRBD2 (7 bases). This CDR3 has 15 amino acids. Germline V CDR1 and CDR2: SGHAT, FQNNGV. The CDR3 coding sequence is TGTGCCGGCAGCCTGAGGGGGGGGAACACCGGGGAGCTGTTTTTT. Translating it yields CAGSLRGGNTGELFF.

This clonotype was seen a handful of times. This CDR3 is CASSLEQGGNTEAFF. The DNA for the CDR3 is TGCGCCAGCAGCCTCGAACAGGGAGGGAACACTGAAGCTTTCTTT. V gene TRBV4-1 combines with J gene TRBJ1-1; tentatively, D is TRBD1 (6 bases). CDR3 length equals 15 residues. V was trimmed by 4 bases and J by 1 base, leaving 13 bases between them. Germline CDR1 reads MGHRA; CDR2 reads YSYEKL.

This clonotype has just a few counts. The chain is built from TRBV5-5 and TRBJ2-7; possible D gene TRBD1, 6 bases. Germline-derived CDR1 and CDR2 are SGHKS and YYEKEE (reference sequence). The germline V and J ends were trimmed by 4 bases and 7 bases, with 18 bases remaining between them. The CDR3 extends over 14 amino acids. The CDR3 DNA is TGTGCCAGCAGCCACCTGAACAGGGTGGGGGAGCAGTACTTC. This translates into CASSHLNRVGEQYF.

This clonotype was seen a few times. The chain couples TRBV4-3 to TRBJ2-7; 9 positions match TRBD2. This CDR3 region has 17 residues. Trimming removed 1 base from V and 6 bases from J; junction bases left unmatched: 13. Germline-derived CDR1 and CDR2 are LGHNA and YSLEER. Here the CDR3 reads CASSQVLPRGRAVEQYF. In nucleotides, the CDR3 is TGCGCCAGCAGCCAAGTTCTTCCGCGCGGGAGGGCCGTCGAGCAGTACTTC.

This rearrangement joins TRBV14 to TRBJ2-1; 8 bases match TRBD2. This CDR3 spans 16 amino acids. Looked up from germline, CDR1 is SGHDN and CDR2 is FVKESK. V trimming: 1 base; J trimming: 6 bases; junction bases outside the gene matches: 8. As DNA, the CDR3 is TGTGCCAGCAGCCAAGCCCCCCCGGGAGGGGGCAATGAGCAGTTCTTC. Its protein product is CASSQAPPGGGNEQFF.

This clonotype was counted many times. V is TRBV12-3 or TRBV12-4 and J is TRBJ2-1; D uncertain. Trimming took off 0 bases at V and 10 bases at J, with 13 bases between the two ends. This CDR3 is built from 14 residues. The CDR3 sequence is CASSLAPRSREQFF. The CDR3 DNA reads TGTGCCAGCAGTTTAGCCCCCCGGTCCAGAGAGCAGTTCTTC.

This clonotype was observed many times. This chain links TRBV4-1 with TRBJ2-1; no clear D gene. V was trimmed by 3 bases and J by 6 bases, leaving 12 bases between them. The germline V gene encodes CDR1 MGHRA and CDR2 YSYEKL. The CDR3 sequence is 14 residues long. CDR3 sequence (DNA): TGCGCCAGCAGCCAGTTGCTTGGCGTCAATGAGCAGTTCTTC. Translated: CASSQLLGVNEQFF.

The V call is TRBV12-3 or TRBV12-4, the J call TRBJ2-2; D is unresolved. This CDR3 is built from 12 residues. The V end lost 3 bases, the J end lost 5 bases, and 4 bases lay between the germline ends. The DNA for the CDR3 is TGTGCCAGCAGTTTTGTAACCGGGGAGCTGTTTTTT. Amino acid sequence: CASSFVTGELFF.

In nucleotides, the CDR3 is TGTGCCAGCAGTGGAACTTCGACTAGCGGGAGAGTCGGTGAGCAGTTCTTC. Its protein is CASSGTSTSGRVGEQFF. V gene TRBV6-1 combines with J gene TRBJ2-1, with TRBD2 identical over 12 bases. Germline CDR1 MNHNS, CDR2 SASEGT. Trimming at V came to 4 bases and at J to 9 bases, leaving 13 bases not matched to a gene. The length of the CDR3 is 17 residues.

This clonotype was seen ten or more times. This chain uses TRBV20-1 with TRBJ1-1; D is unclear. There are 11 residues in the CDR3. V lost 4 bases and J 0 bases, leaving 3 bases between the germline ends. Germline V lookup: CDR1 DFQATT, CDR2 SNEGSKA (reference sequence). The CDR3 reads CSATVNTEAFF. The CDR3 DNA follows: TGCAGTGCTACCGTGAACACTGAAGCTTTCTTT.

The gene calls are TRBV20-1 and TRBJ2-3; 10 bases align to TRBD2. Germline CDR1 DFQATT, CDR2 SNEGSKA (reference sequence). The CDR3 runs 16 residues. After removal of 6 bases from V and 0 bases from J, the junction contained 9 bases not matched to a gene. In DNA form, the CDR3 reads TGCAGTGCCGGGGTGGGGACTAGCGCTAGCACAGATACGCAGTATTTT. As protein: CSAGVGTSASTDTQYF.

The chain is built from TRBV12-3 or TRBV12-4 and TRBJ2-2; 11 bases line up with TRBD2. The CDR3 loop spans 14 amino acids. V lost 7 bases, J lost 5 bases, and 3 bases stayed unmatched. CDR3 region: CASTRLAGTGELFF. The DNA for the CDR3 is TGTGCCAGCACCAGACTAGCGGGAACCGGGGAGCTGTTTTTT.

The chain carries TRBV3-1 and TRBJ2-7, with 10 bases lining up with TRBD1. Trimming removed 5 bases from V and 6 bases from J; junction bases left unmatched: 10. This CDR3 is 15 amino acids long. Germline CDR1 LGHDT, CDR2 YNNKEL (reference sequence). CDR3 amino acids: CASSDEGQGVLEQYF. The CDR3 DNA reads TGTGCCAGCAGCGATGAAGGACAGGGGGTCCTCGAGCAGTACTTC.

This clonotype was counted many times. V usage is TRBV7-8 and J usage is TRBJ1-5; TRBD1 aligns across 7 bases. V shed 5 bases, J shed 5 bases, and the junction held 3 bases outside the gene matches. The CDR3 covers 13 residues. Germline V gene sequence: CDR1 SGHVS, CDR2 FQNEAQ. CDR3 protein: CASSLDRDQPQHF. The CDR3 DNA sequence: TGTGCCAGCAGCCTAGACAGGGATCAGCCCCAGCATTTT.

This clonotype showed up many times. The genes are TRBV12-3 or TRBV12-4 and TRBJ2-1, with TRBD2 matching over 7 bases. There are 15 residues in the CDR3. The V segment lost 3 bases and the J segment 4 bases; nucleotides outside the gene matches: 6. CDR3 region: CASSFAGARYNEQFF. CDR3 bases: TGTGCCAGCAGTTTCGCGGGAGCGCGGTACAATGAGCAGTTCTTC.

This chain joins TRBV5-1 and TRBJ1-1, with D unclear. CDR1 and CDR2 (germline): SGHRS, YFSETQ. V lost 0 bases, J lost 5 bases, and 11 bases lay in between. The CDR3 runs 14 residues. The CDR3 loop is CASSLDWGGTEAFF. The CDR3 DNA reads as TGCGCCAGCAGCTTGGATTGGGGTGGGACTGAAGCTTTCTTT. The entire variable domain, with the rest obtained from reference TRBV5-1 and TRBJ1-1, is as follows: KAGVTQTPRYLIKTRGQQVTLSCSPISGHRSVSWYQQTPGQGLQFLFEYFSETQRNKGNFPGRFSGRQFSNSRSEMNVSTLELGDSALYLCASSLDWGGTEAFFGQGTRLTVV.